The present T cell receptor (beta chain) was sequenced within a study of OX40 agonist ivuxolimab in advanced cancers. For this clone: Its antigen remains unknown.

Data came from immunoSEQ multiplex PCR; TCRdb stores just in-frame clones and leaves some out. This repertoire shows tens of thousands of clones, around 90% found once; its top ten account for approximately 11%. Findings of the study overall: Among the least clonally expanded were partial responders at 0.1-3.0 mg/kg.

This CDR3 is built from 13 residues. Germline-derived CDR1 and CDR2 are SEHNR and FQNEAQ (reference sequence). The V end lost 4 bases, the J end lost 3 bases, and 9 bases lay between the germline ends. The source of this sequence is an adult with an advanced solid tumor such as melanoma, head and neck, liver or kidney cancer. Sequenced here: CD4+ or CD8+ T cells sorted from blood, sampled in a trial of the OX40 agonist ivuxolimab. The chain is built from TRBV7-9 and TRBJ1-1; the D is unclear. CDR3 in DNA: TGTGCCAGCAGCTCCCCACCCTACACTGAAGCTTTCTTT. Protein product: CASSSPPYTEAFF. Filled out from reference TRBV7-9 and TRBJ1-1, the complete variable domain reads DTGVSQNPRHKITKRGQNVTFRCDPISEHNRLYWYRQTLGQGPEFLTYFQNEAQLEKSRLLSDRFSAERPKGSFSTLEIQRTEQGDSAMYLCASSSPPYTEAFFGQGTRLTVV.